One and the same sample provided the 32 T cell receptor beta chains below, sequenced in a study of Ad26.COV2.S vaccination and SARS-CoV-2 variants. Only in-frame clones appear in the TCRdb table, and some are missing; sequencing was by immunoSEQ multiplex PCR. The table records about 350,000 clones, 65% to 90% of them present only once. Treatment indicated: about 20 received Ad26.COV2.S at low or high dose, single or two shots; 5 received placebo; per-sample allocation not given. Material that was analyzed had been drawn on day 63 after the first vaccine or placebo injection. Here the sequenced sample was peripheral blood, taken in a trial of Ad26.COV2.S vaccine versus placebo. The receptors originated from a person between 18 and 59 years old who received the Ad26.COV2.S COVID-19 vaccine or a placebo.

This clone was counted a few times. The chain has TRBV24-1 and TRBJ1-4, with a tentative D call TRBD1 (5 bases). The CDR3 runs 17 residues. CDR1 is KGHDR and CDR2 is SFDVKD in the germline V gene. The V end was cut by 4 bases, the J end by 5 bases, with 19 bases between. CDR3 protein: CATSENSGTLGNEKLFF. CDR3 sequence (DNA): TGTGCCACCAGTGAGAATTCCGGGACGCTAGGGAATGAAAAACTGTTTTTT.

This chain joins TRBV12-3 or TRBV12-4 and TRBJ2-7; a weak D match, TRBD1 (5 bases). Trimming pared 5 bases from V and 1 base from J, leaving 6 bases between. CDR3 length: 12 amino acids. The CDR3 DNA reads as TGTGCCAGCAGTGCAGGGTCCTACGAGCAGTACTTC. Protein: CASSAGSYEQYF.

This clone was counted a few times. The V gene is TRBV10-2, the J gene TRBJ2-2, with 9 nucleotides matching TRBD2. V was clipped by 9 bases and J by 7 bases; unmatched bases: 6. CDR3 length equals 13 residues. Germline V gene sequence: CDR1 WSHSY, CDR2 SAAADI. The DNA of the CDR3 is TGCGCCAGTGAAAGCGGGGGGATCGGGGAGCTGTTTTTT. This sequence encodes CASESGGIGELFF.

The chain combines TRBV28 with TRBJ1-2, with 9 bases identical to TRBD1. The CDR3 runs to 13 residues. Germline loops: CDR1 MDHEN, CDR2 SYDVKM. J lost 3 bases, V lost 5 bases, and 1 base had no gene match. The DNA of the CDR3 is TGTGCCAGCAGTACAGGGGGCTACTATGGCTACACCTTC. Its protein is CASSTGGYYGYTF.

The CDR3 protein is CASSLETGNSYEQYF. The CDR3 DNA follows: TGTGCCAGCAGCTTGGAGACAGGGAATAGCTACGAGCAGTACTTC. The chain joins TRBV5-4 to TRBJ2-7, with TRBD1 identical over 7 bases. This CDR3 is built from 15 residues. CDR1 is SGHNT, CDR2 YYREEE, per germline (reference sequence). After removal of 0 bases from V and 3 bases from J, the junction contained 6 bases not matched to a gene.

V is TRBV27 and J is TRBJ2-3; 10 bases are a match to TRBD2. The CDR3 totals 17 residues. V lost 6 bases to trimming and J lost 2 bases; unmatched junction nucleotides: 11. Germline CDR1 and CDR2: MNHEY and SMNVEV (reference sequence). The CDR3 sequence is CASRPRTGTSDTDTQYF. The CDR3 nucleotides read TGTGCCAGCAGGCCAAGAACCGGGACTAGCGACACAGATACGCAGTATTTT.

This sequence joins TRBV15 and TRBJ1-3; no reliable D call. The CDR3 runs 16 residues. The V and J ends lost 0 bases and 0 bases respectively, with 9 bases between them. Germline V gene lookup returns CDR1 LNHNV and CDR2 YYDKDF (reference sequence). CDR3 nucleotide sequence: TGTGCCACCAGCAGAGAAAGGGCATACTCTGGAAACACCATATATTTT. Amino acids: CATSRERAYSGNTIYF.

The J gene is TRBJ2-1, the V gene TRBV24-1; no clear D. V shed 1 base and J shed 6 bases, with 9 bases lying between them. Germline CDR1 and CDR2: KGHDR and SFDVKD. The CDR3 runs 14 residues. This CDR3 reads CATSDFGNVNEQFF. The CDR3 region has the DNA TGTGCCACCAGTGATTTTGGGAATGTCAATGAGCAGTTCTTC.

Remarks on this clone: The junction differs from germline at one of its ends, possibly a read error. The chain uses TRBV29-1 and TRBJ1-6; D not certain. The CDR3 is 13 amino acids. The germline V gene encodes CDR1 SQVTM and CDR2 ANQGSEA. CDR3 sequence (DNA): TGCAGCGTTAGGAGAACAGATAACTCACCCCTCCACTTT. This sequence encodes CSVRRTDNSPLHF.

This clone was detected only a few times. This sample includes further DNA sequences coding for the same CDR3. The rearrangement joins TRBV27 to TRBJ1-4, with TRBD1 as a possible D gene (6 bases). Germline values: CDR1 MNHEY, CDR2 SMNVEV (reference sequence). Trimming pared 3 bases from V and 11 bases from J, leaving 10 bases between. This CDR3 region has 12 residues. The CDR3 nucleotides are TGTGCCAGCAGTTTTGCAGGGGAGAAACTGTTTTTT. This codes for CASSFAGEKLFF.

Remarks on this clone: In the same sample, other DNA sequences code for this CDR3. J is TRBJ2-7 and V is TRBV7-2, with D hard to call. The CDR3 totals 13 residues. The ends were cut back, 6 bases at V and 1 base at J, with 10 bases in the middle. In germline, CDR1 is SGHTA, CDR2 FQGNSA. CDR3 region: CASSLSQSYEQYF. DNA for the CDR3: TGTGCCAGCAGTCTTAGTCAGTCCTACGAGCAGTACTTC.

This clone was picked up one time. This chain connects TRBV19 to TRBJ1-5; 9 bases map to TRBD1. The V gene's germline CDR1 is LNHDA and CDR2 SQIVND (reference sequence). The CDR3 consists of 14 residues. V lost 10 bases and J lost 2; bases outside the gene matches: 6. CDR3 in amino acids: CATWGQGGNQPQHF. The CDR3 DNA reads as TGTGCCACCTGGGGACAGGGAGGCAATCAGCCCCAGCATTTT.

The CDR3, as DNA: TGTGCCTGGAGATCACCGGGACTAGCGGGATTGAATGAGCAGTTCTTC. It yields the protein CAWRSPGLAGLNEQFF. The chain joins TRBV30 to TRBJ2-1; TRBD2 aligns across 13 bases. CDR3 size: 16 residues. The germline V gene has CDR1 GTSNPN and CDR2 SVGIG (reference sequence). V lost 3 bases, J lost 7 bases, and 9 bases stayed unmatched.

The CDR3 coding sequence is TGTGCCATCAGTGAGCCGTCAAAGGAGGGCTACACCTTC. Translating gives CAISEPSKEGYTF. The chain has TRBV10-3 and TRBJ1-2; no reliable D call. Trimming shortened V by 2 bases and J by 8 bases, and 12 bases separated the two germline ends. Germline V CDR1 and CDR2: ENHRY, SYGVKD. The CDR3 is 13 residues long.

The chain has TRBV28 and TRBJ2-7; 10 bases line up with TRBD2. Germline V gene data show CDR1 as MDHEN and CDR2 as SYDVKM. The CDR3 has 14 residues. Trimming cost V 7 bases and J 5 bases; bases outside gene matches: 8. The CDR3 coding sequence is TGTGCCAGCATTCCCGGGACTAGCGAACACGAGCAGTACTTC. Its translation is CASIPGTSEHEQYF.

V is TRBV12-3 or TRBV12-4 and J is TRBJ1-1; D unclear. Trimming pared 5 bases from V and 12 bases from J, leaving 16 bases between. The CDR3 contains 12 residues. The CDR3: CASSPHPLSPFF. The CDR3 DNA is TGTGCCAGCAGTCCTCATCCCTTATCCCCTTTCTTT.

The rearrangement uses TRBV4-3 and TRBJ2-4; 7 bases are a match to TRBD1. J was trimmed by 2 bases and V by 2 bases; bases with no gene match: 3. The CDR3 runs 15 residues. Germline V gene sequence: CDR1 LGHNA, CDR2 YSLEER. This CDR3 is CASSQLTGPKNIQYF. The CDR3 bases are TGCGCCAGCAGCCAACTGACAGGGCCCAAAAACATTCAGTACTTC.

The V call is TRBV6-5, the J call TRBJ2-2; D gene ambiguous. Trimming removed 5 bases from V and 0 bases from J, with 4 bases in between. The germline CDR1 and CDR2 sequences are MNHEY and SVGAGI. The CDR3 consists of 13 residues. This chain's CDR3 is CASSSTNTGELFF. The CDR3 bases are TGTGCCAGCAGTAGCACGAACACCGGGGAGCTGTTTTTT.

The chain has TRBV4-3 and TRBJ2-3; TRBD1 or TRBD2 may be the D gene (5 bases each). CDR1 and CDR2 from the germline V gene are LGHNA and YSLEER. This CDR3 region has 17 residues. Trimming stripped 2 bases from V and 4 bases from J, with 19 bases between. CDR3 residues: CASSQSWGSLGSDTQYF. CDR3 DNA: TGCGCCAGCAGCCAATCCTGGGGGAGTTTAGGCTCAGATACGCAGTATTTT.

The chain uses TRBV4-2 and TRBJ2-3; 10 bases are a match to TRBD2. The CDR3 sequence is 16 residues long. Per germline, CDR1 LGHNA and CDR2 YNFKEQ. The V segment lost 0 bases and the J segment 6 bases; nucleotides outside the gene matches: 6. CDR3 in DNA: TGTGCCAGCAGCCAAGATAGGACTAGCGGATCCGATACGCAGTATTTT. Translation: CASSQDRTSGSDTQYF.

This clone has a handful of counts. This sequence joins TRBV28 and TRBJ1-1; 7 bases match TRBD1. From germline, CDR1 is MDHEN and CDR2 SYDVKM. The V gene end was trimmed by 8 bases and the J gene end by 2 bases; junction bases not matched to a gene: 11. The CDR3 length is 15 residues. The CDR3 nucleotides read TGTGCCAGCCTCCGAGCAGGGGGATATAACACTGAAGCTTTCTTT. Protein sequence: CASLRAGGYNTEAFF.

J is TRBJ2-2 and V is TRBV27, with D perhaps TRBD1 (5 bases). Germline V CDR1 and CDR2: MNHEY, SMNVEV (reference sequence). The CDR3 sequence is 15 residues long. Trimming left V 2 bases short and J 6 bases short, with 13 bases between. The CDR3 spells CASSLRPGWPGELFF. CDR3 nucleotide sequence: TGTGCCAGCAGTTTACGTCCAGGGTGGCCCGGGGAGCTGTTTTTT.

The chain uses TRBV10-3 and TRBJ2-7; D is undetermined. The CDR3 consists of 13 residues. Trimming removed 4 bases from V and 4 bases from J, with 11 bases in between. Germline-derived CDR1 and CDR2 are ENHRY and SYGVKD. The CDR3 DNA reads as TGTGCCATCAGTGCCATACTACGGTACGAGCAGTACTTC. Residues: CAISAILRYEQYF.

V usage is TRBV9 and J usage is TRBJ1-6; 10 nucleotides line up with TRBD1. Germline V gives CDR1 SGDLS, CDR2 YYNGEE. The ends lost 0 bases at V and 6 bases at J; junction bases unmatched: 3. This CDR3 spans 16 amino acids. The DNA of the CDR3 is TGTGCCAGCAGCGTAGGAGACAGGGGGCTTAATTCACCCCTCCACTTT. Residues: CASSVGDRGLNSPLHF.

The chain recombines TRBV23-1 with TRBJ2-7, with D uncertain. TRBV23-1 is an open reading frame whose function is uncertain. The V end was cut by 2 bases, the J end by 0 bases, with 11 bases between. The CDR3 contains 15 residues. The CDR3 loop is CASSQSPALSYEQYF. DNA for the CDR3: TGCGCCAGCAGTCAAAGCCCTGCACTCTCCTACGAGCAGTACTTC.

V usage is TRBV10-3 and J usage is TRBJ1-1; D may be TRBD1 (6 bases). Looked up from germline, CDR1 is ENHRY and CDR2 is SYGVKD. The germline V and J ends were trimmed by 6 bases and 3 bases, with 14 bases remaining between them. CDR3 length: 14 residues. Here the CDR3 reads CAISLQGSDTEAFF. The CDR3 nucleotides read TGTGCCATCAGCCTACAGGGATCGGACACTGAAGCTTTCTTT.

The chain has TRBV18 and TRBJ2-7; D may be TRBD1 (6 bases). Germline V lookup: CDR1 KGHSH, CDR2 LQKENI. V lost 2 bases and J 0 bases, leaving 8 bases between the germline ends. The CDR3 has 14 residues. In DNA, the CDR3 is TGTGCCAGCTCACCAGACAGGTACTCCTACGAGCAGTACTTC. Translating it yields CASSPDRYSYEQYF.

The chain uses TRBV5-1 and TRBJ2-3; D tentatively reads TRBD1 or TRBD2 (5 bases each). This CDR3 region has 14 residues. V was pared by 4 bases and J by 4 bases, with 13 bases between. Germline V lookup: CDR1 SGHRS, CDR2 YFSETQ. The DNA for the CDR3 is TGCGCCAGCAGCCCCGGGGCCCTCCCAGATACGCAGTATTTT. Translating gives CASSPGALPDTQYF.

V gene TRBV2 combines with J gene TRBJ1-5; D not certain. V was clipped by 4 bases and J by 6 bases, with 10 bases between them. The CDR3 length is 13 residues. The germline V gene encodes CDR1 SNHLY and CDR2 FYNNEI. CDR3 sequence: CASSVQATQPQHF. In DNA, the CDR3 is TGTGCCAGCAGTGTTCAGGCTACTCAGCCCCAGCATTTT.

The CDR3 is CASSVAGGPIDTQYF. For the CDR3, the DNA is TGTGCCAGCAGCGTGGCGGGAGGGCCGATAGATACGCAGTATTTT. The V call is TRBV9, the J call TRBJ2-3, with 9 bases aligning to TRBD2. The germline CDR1 and CDR2 sequences are SGDLS and YYNGEE. The CDR3 extends over 15 amino acids. Germline trimming cut 2 bases from V and 5 bases from J; bases unmatched to any gene: 6.

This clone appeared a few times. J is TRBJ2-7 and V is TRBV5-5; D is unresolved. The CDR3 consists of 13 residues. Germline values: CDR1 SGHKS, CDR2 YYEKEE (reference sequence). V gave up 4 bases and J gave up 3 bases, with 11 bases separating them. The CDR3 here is CASSLPGNYEQYF. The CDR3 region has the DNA TGTGCCAGCAGCCTACCGGGCAACTACGAGCAGTACTTC.

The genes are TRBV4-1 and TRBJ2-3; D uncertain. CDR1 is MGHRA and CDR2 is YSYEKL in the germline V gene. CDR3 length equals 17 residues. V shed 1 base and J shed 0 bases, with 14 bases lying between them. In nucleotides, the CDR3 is TGCGCCAGCAGCCAAGTGTCAGCTGCAACTAGCACAGATACGCAGTATTTT. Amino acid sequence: CASSQVSAATSTDTQYF.